This entry lists 4 T cell receptor beta chains sequenced from one sample in a study of blood T cell repertoires in COVID-19. The data were produced by immunoSEQ multiplex PCR, yet TCRdb's version contains in-frame clones alone and is incomplete. This sample has around 360,000 clones, with 87% found just once. Specimen: peripheral blood. The receptor source for this set is a woman aged 25 to 45 with COVID-19, enrolled during active disease.

This chain joins TRBV29-1 and TRBJ2-7; D remains ambiguous. Trimming removed 5 bases at V and 3 bases at J, with 8 bases between. This CDR3 contains 11 residues. Germline V gene lookup returns CDR1 SQVTM and CDR2 ANQGSEA. CDR3 amino acids: CSVKESYEQYF. The CDR3 bases are TGCAGCGTTAAGGAGAGCTACGAGCAGTACTTC.

The genes are TRBV3-1 (or the pseudogene TRBV3-2) and TRBJ1-2; D is ambiguous. Germline CDR1 reads LGHDT; CDR2 reads YNNKEL (reference sequence). The length of the CDR3 is 13 residues. V gave up 0 bases and J gave up 3 bases, with 5 bases separating them. Here the CDR3 reads CASSQETDYGYTF. The CDR3 nucleotides are TGTGCCAGCAGCCAAGAAACAGACTATGGCTACACCTTC.

This chain joins TRBV19 and TRBJ1-2, with 9 bases aligning to TRBD1. CDR3 length equals 14 residues. Germline assignment: CDR1 LNHDA and CDR2 SQIVND (reference sequence). The ends lost 4 bases at V and 4 bases at J; junction bases unmatched: 4. The CDR3 loop reads CASSTGTGIYGYTF. CDR3 sequence (DNA): TGTGCCAGTAGTACCGGGACAGGGATCTATGGCTACACCTTC.

J is TRBJ1-2 and V is TRBV2, with a tentative D call TRBD1 (5 bases). CDR1 and CDR2 from the germline V gene are SNHLY and FYNNEI. Trimming removed 5 bases from V and 5 bases from J, with 12 bases in between. The CDR3 extends over 13 amino acids. CDR3 amino acids: CASSSDGGYGYTF. In DNA form, the CDR3 reads TGTGCCAGCAGTTCGGACGGGGGTTATGGCTACACCTTC.